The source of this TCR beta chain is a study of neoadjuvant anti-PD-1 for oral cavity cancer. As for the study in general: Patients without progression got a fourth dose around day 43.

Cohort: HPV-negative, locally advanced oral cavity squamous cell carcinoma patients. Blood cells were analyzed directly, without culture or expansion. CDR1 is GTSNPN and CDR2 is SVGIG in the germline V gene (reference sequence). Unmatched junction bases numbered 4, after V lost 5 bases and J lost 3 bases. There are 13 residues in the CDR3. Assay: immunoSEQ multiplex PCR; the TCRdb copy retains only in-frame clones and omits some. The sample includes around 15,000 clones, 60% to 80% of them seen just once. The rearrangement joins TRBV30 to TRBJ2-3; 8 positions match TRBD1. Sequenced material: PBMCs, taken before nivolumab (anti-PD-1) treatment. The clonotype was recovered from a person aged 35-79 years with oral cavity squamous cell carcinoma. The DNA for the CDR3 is TGTGCCTGGGAGACAGGGGCGACAGATACGCAGTATTTT. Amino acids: CAWETGATDTQYF.